These 23 T cell receptor beta chains share one sample of origin, sequenced in a study of control samples from healthy donors and cancer patients (dated by TCRdb to about 2020). Libraries were constructed by the immunoSEQ multiplex PCR assay. The table comes from immuneACCESS by way of TCRdb, which keeps in-frame sequences with V and J called. Part of the clones is missing from these tables; in studies checked, under half for an unresolved V gene and the rest for unknown reasons. For this sample the table gives 78,000 or so clones, of which more than 75% were detected only once. The ten most abundant clones make up more than 13% of the sample. Material for sequencing was blood. The source is a man in his fifties in good health.

The chain recombines TRBV5-4 with TRBJ2-7, with TRBD2 identical over 10 bases. Germline loops: CDR1 SGHNT, CDR2 YYREEE (reference sequence). Germline trimming cut 4 bases from V and 3 bases from J; bases unmatched to any gene: 7. The length of the CDR3 is 15 residues. In DNA form, the CDR3 reads TGTGCCAGCAGCGCGCTAGCGGGAGTTAACTACGAGCAGTACTTC. As protein: CASSALAGVNYEQYF.

This rearrangement joins TRBV7-9 to TRBJ2-1; 8 nucleotides align to TRBD2. The V segment lost 1 base and the J segment 6 bases; nucleotides outside the gene matches: 11. The length of the CDR3 is 17 residues. Germline V gene data show CDR1 as SEHNR and CDR2 as FQNEAQ (reference sequence). The CDR3 bases are TGTGCCAGCAGCTTAGGGGGCTCGGGGACTAGGATCAATGAGCAGTTCTTC. This translates into CASSLGGSGTRINEQFF.

The CDR3 loop reads CASSRTTGVSEKLFF. DNA of the CDR3: TGCGCCAGCAGCCGGACGACAGGGGTCAGCGAAAAACTGTTTTTT. The chain joins TRBV5-1 to TRBJ1-4; the match to TRBD1 covers 8 bases. The junction had 10 bases not matched to a gene; V was cut back by 4 bases and J by 8 bases. Germline V gives CDR1 SGHRS, CDR2 YFSETQ. This CDR3 has 15 residues.

The chain combines TRBV27 with TRBJ2-7; 10 positions agree with TRBD1. Germline-derived CDR1 and CDR2 are MNHEY and SMNVEV (reference sequence). This CDR3 has 15 residues. V shed 6 bases and J 1 base; nucleotides not matched to a gene: 6. CDR3 sequence (DNA): TGTGCCAGCAGATCGGGACAGGGGAAATCCTACGAGCAGTACTTC. As protein: CASRSGQGKSYEQYF.

The chain links TRBV5-6 to TRBJ2-1; TRBD2 matches at 13 bases. Trimming at V came to 4 bases and at J to 3 bases, leaving 10 bases not matched to a gene. The CDR3 runs 18 residues. Germline assignment: CDR1 SGHDT and CDR2 YYEEEE. As DNA, the CDR3 is TGTGCCAGCAGCCGCCCCGGACTAGCGGGAGCGGTCTACAATGAGCAGTTCTTC. This sequence encodes CASSRPGLAGAVYNEQFF.

The CDR3 sequence is CASRETGAGNEQFF. CDR3 in DNA: TGTGCCAGCAGGGAGACAGGGGCGGGGAATGAGCAGTTCTTC. This sequence joins TRBV14 and TRBJ2-1, with 8 bases that match TRBD1. After removal of 6 bases from V and 7 bases from J, the junction contained 8 bases not matched to a gene. This CDR3 has 14 residues. From germline, CDR1 is SGHDN and CDR2 FVKESK.

The gene calls are TRBV11-3 and TRBJ1-3, with D possibly matching TRBD1 (5 bases). Between the trimmed V and J ends, which lost 2 bases and 2 bases, there was a span of 10 bases. This CDR3 has 15 amino acids. CDR1 is SGHNT, CDR2 YENEEA, per germline. The CDR3 region is CASSLSRVPGNTIYF. The CDR3 DNA sequence: TGTGCCAGCAGCTTATCCAGGGTCCCTGGAAACACCATATATTTT.

The J gene is TRBJ2-7, the V gene TRBV5-1; 9 nucleotides align to TRBD1. Germline-derived CDR1 and CDR2 are SGHRS and YFSETQ. This CDR3 contains 17 residues. The junction had 11 bases not matched to a gene; V was cut back by 1 base and J by 3 bases. DNA for the CDR3: TGCGCCAGCAGCTTGCTCCCTATTGGACAGGGGAGCTACGAGCAGTACTTC. It specifies CASSLLPIGQGSYEQYF.

The gene calls are TRBV19 and TRBJ1-1, with D possibly matching TRBD1 (5 bases). CDR1 is LNHDA and CDR2 is SQIVND in the germline V gene (reference sequence). The CDR3 consists of 13 residues. With 7 bases removed from V and 1 base from J, the gap between germline ends came to 10 bases. The CDR3 spells CASTGLANTEAFF. DNA for the CDR3: TGTGCCAGTACGGGACTCGCGAACACTGAAGCTTTCTTT.

The chain carries TRBV5-1 and TRBJ1-4; TRBD1 matches 7 bases. CDR3 length: 14 residues. CDR1 is SGHRS, CDR2 YFSETQ, per germline. The J segment lost 2 bases and the V segment lost 4 bases, leaving 2 bases of the junction unmatched. CDR3: CASSRGQTNEKLFF. The CDR3 DNA sequence: TGCGCCAGCAGCAGGGGACAGACTAATGAAAAACTGTTTTTT.

The gene calls are TRBV9 and TRBJ2-2, with TRBD2 matching 14 bases. Germline trimming cut 3 bases from V and 5 bases from J; bases unmatched to any gene: 0. Germline V gene lookup returns CDR1 SGDLS and CDR2 YYNGEE. This CDR3 contains 15 residues. The CDR3 sequence is CASSGTSGGTGELFF. The CDR3 DNA is TGTGCCAGCAGCGGGACTAGCGGGGGGACCGGGGAGCTGTTTTTT.

V and J are TRBV28 and TRBJ1-1; TRBD1 is a possible D gene (5 bases). Per the germline V gene, CDR1 is MDHEN and CDR2 is SYDVKM. This CDR3 contains 12 residues. Trimming removed 6 bases from V and 7 bases from J, with 12 bases in between. The CDR3 is CASRGRRDEAFF. For the CDR3, the DNA is TGTGCCAGCAGGGGGCGTCGGGATGAAGCTTTCTTT.

This chain links TRBV30 with TRBJ2-5, with D possibly matching TRBD2 (7 bases). Germline V gene sequence: CDR1 GTSNPN, CDR2 SVGIG (reference sequence). The CDR3 has 15 residues. V was cut by 5 bases and J by 1 base, with 17 bases left in between. The CDR3 DNA is TGTGCCTGGGGAGCGGGACACCTAAGCCAAGAGACCCAGTACTTC. Encoded protein: CAWGAGHLSQETQYF.

The V and J genes are TRBV19 and TRBJ1-5, with D hard to call. V was cut by 6 bases and J by 3 bases, with 15 bases left in between. The CDR3 extends over 15 amino acids. In germline, CDR1 is LNHDA, CDR2 SQIVND (reference sequence). CDR3: CASSPRLGFNQPQHF. The DNA of the CDR3 is TGTGCCAGTAGCCCCCGGCTGGGGTTCAATCAGCCCCAGCATTTT. Complete variable domain (other parts from reference TRBV19 and TRBJ1-5): DGGITQSPKYLFRKEGQNVTLSCEQNLNHDAMYWYRQDPGQGLRLIYYSQIVNDFQKGDIAEGYSVSREKKESFPLTVTSAQKNPTAFYLCASSPRLGFNQPQHFGDGTRLSIL.

Only one count was recorded for this clone. CDR3 amino acids: CASSLEMGGTSGSYIQYF. The CDR3 bases are TGTGCCAGCAGCTTAGAGATGGGAGGGACTAGCGGGAGTTACATTCAGTACTTC. The chain employs TRBV11-3 and TRBJ2-4; 14 bases align to TRBD2. The CDR3 contains 18 residues. V shed 0 bases, J shed 8 bases, and the junction held 9 bases outside the gene matches. The germline V gene encodes CDR1 SGHNT and CDR2 YENEEA.

The chain joins TRBV19 to TRBJ2-1, with TRBD2 as a possible D gene (6 bases). Trimming took 5 bases from V and 5 from J, leaving 13 bases between them. Per the germline V gene, CDR1 is LNHDA and CDR2 is SQIVND (reference sequence). The CDR3 consists of 14 residues. CDR3 protein: CASSYLTGDNEQFF. DNA of the CDR3: TGTGCCAGTAGTTATCTGACGGGAGACAATGAGCAGTTCTTC.

V usage is TRBV6-2 or TRBV6-3 and J usage is TRBJ2-1; 14 nucleotides align to TRBD2. V gave up 7 bases and J gave up 7 bases; unmatched junction bases: 21. The CDR3 is 20 residues long. Germline values: CDR1 MNHEY, CDR2 SVGEGT. Written as DNA, the CDR3 is TGTGCCAGCATCCCTGTTCCGGGACTAGCGGGAGTGCACGACGGGAATGAGCAGTTCTTC. It encodes CASIPVPGLAGVHDGNEQFF.

This clone was seen only a few times. This chain links TRBV2 with TRBJ2-2, with TRBD1 matching over 9 bases. The length of the CDR3 is 16 residues. Germline CDR1 reads SNHLY; CDR2 reads FYNNEI. After removal of 5 bases from V and 1 base from J, the junction contained 5 bases not matched to a gene. The CDR3 coding sequence is TGTGCCAGCAGTCTACAGGGGGCTGAGAACACCGGGGAGCTGTTTTTT. Translating gives CASSLQGAENTGELFF.

The CDR3 protein is CASGSIEEKLFF. The DNA of the CDR3 is TGTGCCAGCGGTTCCATCGAGGAAAAACTGTTTTTT. The genes are TRBV2 and TRBJ1-4; the D is unclear. Trimming removed 8 bases at V and 8 bases at J, with 12 bases between. Germline V CDR1 and CDR2: SNHLY, FYNNEI. The CDR3 has 12 residues.

V usage is TRBV5-6 and J usage is TRBJ2-2, with a tentative D call TRBD2 (6 bases). CDR1 and CDR2 (germline): SGHDT, YYEEEE. This CDR3 has 15 residues. Trimming cost V 1 base and J 5 bases, with 12 bases left between them. This CDR3 is CASSLWAGGTGELFF. The DNA for the CDR3 is TGTGCCAGCAGCTTGTGGGCAGGAGGGACCGGGGAGCTGTTTTTT. The full variable domain, its missing parts supplied by reference TRBV5-6 and TRBJ2-2, is DAGVTQSPTHLIKTRGQQVTLRCSPKSGHDTVSWYQQALGQGPQFIFQYYEEEERQRGNFPDRFSGHQFPNYSSELNVNALLLGDSALYLCASSLWAGGTGELFFGEGSRLTVL.

The J gene is TRBJ1-1, the V gene TRBV2; the D gene is possibly TRBD1 (5 bases). V was trimmed by 6 bases and J by 5 bases, leaving 22 bases between them. The CDR3 is made up of 16 amino acids. The germline V gene encodes CDR1 SNHLY and CDR2 FYNNEI. The CDR3 bases are TGTGCCAGCAGAGGCAGGGAGGGAGAGAGAGGTACTGAAGCTTTCTTT. Its translation: CASRGREGERGTEAFF.

The V and J genes are TRBV7-2 and TRBJ2-5; TRBD1 matches at 7 bases. Germline CDR1 is SGHTA and CDR2 is FQGNSA. The CDR3 sequence is 14 residues long. The J segment lost 7 bases and the V segment lost 5 bases, leaving 10 bases of the junction unmatched. CDR3 loop: CASSPGQAQGTQYF. The CDR3 DNA follows: TGTGCCAGCAGCCCTGGACAGGCCCAGGGGACCCAGTACTTC.

The V call is TRBV6-5, the J call TRBJ2-6, with D unclear. This CDR3 is built from 13 residues. V was pared by 6 bases and J by 1 base, with 4 bases between. Germline V gives CDR1 MNHEY, CDR2 SVGAGI. DNA of the CDR3: TGTGCCAGCAGCAATTCTGGGGCCAACGTCCTGACTTTC. This gives the protein CASSNSGANVLTF.